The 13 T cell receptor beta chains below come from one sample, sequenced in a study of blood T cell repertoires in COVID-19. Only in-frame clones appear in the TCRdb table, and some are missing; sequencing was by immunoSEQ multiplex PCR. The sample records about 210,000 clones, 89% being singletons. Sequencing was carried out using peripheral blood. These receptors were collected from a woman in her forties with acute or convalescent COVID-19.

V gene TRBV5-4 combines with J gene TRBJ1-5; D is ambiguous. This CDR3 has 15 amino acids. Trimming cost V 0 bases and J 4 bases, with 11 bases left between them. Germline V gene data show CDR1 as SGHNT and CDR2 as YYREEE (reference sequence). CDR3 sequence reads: CASSLGGFGNQPQHF. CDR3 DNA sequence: TGTGCCAGCAGCTTGGGAGGCTTCGGTAATCAGCCCCAGCATTTT.

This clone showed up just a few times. CDR3 loop: CASSTGQGFLETQYF. The CDR3, as DNA: TGTGCCAGCAGCACGGGACAGGGGTTTTTGGAGACCCAGTACTTC. The V and J genes are TRBV5-4 and TRBJ2-5; 10 nucleotides match TRBD1. This CDR3 contains 15 residues. Trimming at V came to 4 bases and at J to 5 bases, leaving 8 bases not matched to a gene. Per the germline V gene, CDR1 is SGHNT and CDR2 is YYREEE (reference sequence).

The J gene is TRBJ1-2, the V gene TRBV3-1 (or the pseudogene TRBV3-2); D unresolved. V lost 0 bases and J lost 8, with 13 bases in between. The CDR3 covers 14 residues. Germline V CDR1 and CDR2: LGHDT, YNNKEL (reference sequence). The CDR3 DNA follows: TGTGCCAGCAGCCAAGATAACAGCCCGGTGGGCTACACCTTC. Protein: CASSQDNSPVGYTF.

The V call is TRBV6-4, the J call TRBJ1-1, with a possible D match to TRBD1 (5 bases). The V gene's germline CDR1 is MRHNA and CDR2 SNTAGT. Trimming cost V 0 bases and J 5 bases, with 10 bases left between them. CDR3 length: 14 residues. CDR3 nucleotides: TGTGCCAGCAGTGACTCGCGGGGGGGGACTGAAGCTTTCTTT. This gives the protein CASSDSRGGTEAFF.

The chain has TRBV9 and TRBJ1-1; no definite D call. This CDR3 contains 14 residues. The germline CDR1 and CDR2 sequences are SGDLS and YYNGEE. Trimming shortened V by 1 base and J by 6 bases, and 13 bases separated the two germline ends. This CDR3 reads CASSVISGGAEAFF. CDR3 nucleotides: TGTGCCAGCAGCGTAATCTCGGGCGGGGCTGAAGCTTTCTTT.

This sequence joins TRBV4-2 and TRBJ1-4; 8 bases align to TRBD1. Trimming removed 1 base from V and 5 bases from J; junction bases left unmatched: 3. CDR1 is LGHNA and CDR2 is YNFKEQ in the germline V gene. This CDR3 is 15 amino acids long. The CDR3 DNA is TGTGCCAGCAGCCAAGTTCAGGGGGCGAATGAAAAACTGTTTTTT. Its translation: CASSQVQGANEKLFF.

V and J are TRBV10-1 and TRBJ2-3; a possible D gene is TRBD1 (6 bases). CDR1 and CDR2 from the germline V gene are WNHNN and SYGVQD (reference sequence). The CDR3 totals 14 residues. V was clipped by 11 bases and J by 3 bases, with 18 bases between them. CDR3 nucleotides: TGCGCCGGCACGAACAGGGTGAGGACAGATACGCAGTATTTT. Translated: CAGTNRVRTDTQYF.

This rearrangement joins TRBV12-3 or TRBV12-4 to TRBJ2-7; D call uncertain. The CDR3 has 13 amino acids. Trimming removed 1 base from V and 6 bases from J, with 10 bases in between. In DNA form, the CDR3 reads TGTGCCAGCAGTTTAGACATATCCAGCGAGCAGTACGTC. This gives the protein CASSLDISSEQYV.

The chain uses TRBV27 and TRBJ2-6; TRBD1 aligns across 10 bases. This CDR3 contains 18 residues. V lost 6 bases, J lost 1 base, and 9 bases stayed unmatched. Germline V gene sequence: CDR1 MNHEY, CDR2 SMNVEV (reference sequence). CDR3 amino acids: CASRRAGTGASGANVLTF. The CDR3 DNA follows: TGTGCCAGCAGGAGAGCCGGGACAGGGGCGTCTGGGGCCAACGTCCTGACTTTC.

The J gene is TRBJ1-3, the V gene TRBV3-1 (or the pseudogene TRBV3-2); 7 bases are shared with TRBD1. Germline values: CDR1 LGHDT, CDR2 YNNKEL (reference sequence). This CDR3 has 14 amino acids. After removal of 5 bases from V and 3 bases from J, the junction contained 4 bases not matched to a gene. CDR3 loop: CASSATGFGNTIYF. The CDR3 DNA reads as TGTGCCAGCAGCGCGACAGGGTTTGGAAACACCATATATTTT.

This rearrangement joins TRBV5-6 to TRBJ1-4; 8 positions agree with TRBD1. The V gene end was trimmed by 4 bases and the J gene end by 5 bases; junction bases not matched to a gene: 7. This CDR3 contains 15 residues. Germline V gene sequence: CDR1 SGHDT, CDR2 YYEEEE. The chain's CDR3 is CASSPRQGLNEKLFF. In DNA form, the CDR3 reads TGTGCCAGCAGCCCCAGACAGGGGCTCAATGAAAAACTGTTTTTT.

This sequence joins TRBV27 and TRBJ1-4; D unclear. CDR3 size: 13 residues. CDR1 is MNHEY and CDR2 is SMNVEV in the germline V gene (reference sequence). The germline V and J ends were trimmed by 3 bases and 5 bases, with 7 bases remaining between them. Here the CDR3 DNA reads TGTGCCAGCAGTTTGAGGATCAATGAAAAACTGTTTTTT. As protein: CASSLRINEKLFF. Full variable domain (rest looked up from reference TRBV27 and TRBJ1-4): EAQVTQNPRYLITVTGKKLTVTCSQNMNHEYMSWYRQDPGLGLRQIYYSMNVEVTDKGDVPEGYKVSRKEKRNFPLILESPSPNQTSLYFCASSLRINEKLFFGSGTQLSVL.

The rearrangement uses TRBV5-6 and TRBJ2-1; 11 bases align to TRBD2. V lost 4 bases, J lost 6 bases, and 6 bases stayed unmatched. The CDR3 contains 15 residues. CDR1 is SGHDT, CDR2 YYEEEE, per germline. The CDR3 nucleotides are TGTGCCAGCAGCGCGGGACTAGCGGTAGGCAATGAGCAGTTCTTC. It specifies CASSAGLAVGNEQFF.